This record covers a single TCR beta chain. This entry belongs to a study of identical twins. A universal primer site arose from template switching, and cDNA bore unique molecular identifiers. TCRdb reanalysed the 5' RACE reads using MiXCR and keeps one entry per CDR3 protein. The profile shows some 900,000 distinct CDR3 sequences, roughly 12% of them singletons. Trimming removed 1 base at V and 5 bases at J, with 15 bases between. The CDR3 sequence is 15 residues long. This sample also belongs to another study, concerning yellow fever vaccine responses in identical twins.

Material for sequencing was PBMCs. This sequence was found in a woman aged 18-35 years in good health. This chain joins TRBV5-7 and TRBJ1-1; no definite D call. TRBV5-7 carries the ORF label, with uncertain function. CDR3 nucleotides: TGTGCCAGCAGCTTGACCCCCAACGAAGGGACTGAAGCTTTCTTT. Amino acid sequence: CASSLTPNEGTEAFF.